This T cell receptor (beta chain) was captured in a study of T cell repertoires in cytomegalovirus infection. Study as a whole: Selection of CMV epitopes for the study included recently identified HLA-C-restricted and well-studied HLA-B-restricted ones. CMV infection and matching HLA type were both indicated by public TCR beta signatures. Notes on the study in general: HLA-C-restricted TCR beta clonotypes specific for CMV led the ex vivo response. Of the TCR beta families, the public ones yielded a cumulative frequency that identified carriers of CMV plus the relevant HLA.

Germline loops: CDR1 SGHVS, CDR2 FNYEAQ. The CDR3 has 18 residues. V gave up 0 bases and J gave up 4 bases, with 20 bases separating them. TCRdb reanalysed the reads using MiXCR and keeps one entry per CDR3 protein. Of approximately 120,000 distinct CDR3 sequences listed, about 32% are singletons. The table lists this clonotype with many counts. Its antigen is currently unknown. Sequencing was performed on CD8+ T cells from cultured PBMCs, taken from culture after CMV antigen stimulation. This sequence originates from a human donor in good health (CMV status not recorded). Some clones in this sample may be carry-over from other donors' samples. J is TRBJ2-3 and V is TRBV7-6; D perhaps matches TRBD2 (6 bases). The DNA for the CDR3 is TGTGCCAGCAGCTTAGCCCCCGGTTTGGCGGGGATGGCAGATACGCAGTATTTT. Encoded protein: CASSLAPGLAGMADTQYF. Drawing the rest from reference TRBV7-6 and TRBJ2-3, the complete variable domain is GAGVSQSPRYKVTKRGQDVALRCDPISGHVSLYWYRQALGQGPEFLTYFNYEAQQDKSGLPNDRFSAERPEGSISTLTIQRTEQRDSAMYRCASSLAPGLAGMADTQYFGPGTRLTVL.